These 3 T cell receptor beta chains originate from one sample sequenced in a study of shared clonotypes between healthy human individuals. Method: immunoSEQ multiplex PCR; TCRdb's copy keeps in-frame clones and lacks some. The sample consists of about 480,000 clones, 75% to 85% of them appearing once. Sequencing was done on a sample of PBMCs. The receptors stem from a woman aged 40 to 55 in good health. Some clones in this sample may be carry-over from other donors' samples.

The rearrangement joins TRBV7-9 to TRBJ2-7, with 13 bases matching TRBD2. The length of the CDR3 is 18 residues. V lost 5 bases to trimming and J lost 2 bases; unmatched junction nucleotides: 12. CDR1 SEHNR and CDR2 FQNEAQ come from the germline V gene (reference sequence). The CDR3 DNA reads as TGTGCCAGCAGCCAAGAGGGGACGGGACTAGCGGGACCCTACGAGCAGTACTTC. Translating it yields CASSQEGTGLAGPYEQYF.

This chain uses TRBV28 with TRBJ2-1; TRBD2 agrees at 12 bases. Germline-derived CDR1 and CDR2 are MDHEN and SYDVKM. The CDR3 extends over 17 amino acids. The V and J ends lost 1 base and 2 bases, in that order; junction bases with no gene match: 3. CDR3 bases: TGTGCCAGCAGTTTATTTAGGACTAGCGGGACCTACAATGAGCAGTTCTTC. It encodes CASSLFRTSGTYNEQFF.

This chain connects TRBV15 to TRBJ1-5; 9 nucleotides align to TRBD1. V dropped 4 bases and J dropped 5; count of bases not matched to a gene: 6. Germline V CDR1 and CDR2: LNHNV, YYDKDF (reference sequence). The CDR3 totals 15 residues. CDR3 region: CATSNRGQGYQPQHF. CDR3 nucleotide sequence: TGTGCCACCAGCAACAGGGGACAGGGCTATCAGCCCCAGCATTTT.